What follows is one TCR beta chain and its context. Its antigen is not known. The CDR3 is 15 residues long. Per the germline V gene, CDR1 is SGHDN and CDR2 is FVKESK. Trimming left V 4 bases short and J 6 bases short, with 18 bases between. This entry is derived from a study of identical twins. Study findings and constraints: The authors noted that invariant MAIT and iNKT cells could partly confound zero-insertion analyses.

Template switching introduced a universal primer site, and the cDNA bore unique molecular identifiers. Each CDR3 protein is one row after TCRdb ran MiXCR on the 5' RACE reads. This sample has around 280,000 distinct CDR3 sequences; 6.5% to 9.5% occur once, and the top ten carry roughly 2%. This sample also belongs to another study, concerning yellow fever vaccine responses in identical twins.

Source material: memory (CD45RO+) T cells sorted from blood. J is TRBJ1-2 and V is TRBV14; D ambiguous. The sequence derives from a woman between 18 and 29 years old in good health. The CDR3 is CASSRSNEGMNGYTF. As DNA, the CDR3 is TGTGCCAGCAGCCGATCAAACGAGGGTATGAATGGCTACACCTTC. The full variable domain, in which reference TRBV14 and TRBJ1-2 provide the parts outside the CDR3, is EAGVTQFPSHSVIEKGQTVTLRCDPISGHDNLYWYRRVMGKEIKFLLHFVKESKQDESGMPNNRFLAERTGGTYSTLKVQPAELEDSGVYFCASSRSNEGMNGYTFGSGTRLTVV.